The 29 T cell receptor beta chains given below trace back to one sample, sequenced in a study of blood T cell repertoires in COVID-19. TCRdb's copy holds only in-frame clones and misses some; the assay was immunoSEQ multiplex PCR. The sample carries 55,000 to 75,000 clones, 70% to 80% recorded once. Sequencing input: peripheral blood. These receptors all come from a woman between 70 and 85 years old with acute or convalescent COVID-19.

The count of this clone is one. This chain uses TRBV25-1 with TRBJ1-1, with D tentatively TRBD1 (5 bases). CDR1 is MGHDK, CDR2 SYGVNS, per germline. Between the trimmed V and J ends, which lost 1 base and 10 bases, there was a span of 7 bases. The CDR3 length is 11 residues. CDR3 protein: CASSELGRAFF. CDR3 in DNA: TGTGCCAGCAGTGAATTGGGGCGAGCTTTCTTT. The full variable domain, its missing parts supplied by reference TRBV25-1 and TRBJ1-1, is EADIYQTPRYLVIGTGKKITLECSQTMGHDKMYWYQQDPGMELHLIHYSYGVNSTEKGDLSSESTVSRIRTEHFPLTLESARPSHTSQYLCASSELGRAFFGQGTRLTVV.

The chain links TRBV27 to TRBJ2-7; possibly TRBD1 for D (5 bases). The CDR3 length is 12 residues. In germline, CDR1 is MNHEY, CDR2 SMNVEV (reference sequence). The V and J ends lost 9 bases and 4 bases respectively, with 13 bases between them. CDR3 sequence (DNA): TGTGCCAGTTTCGACAGCTTGTACGAGCAGTACTTC. Translated: CASFDSLYEQYF.

This chain connects TRBV6-2 or TRBV6-3 to TRBJ2-2; 8 bases are a match to TRBD1. The germline V gene encodes CDR1 MNHEY and CDR2 SVGEGT. V lost 2 bases and J lost 5; bases outside the gene matches: 10. The length of the CDR3 is 17 residues. CDR3 nucleotides: TGTGCCAGCAGTTACGGTAGACAGGGGCCGCGAACCGGGGAGCTGTTTTTT. This encodes CASSYGRQGPRTGELFF.

The CDR3 loop is CASSQTGDVGELFF. CDR3 DNA: TGTGCCAGCAGCCAAACAGGGGACGTCGGGGAGCTGTTTTTT. The gene calls are TRBV2 and TRBJ2-2; TRBD1 matches 7 bases. Per the germline V gene, CDR1 is SNHLY and CDR2 is FYNNEI. Germline trimming cut 6 bases from V and 7 bases from J; bases unmatched to any gene: 8. The CDR3 is 14 amino acids.

This chain joins TRBV6-5 and TRBJ1-3; TRBD1 is a possible D gene (5 bases). With 4 bases removed from V and 0 bases from J, the gap between germline ends came to 13 bases. The germline gives CDR1 MNHEY, CDR2 SVGAGI. The CDR3 covers 16 residues. CDR3 region: CASSLNRPSSGNTIYF. For the CDR3, the DNA is TGTGCCAGCAGTTTGAACAGGCCATCCTCTGGAAACACCATATATTTT.

This clone has just one count. V gene TRBV28 combines with J gene TRBJ2-7; weak D call: TRBD1 (6 bases). Germline loops: CDR1 MDHEN, CDR2 SYDVKM. Trimming stripped 5 bases from V and 0 bases from J, with 11 bases between. This CDR3 contains 14 residues. The CDR3 nucleotides are TGTGCCAGCAGTACAGGGTGGAGCTCCTACGAGCAGTACTTC. It yields the protein CASSTGWSSYEQYF.

The chain is built from TRBV4-1 and TRBJ2-1; D unresolved. Trimming left V 2 bases short and J 9 bases short, with 11 bases between. The CDR3 runs 13 residues. Germline loops: CDR1 MGHRA, CDR2 YSYEKL. The CDR3 loop is CASSQQLNGEQFF. Written as DNA, the CDR3 is TGCGCCAGCAGCCAACAACTTAACGGTGAGCAGTTCTTC.

Only a few counts were recorded for this clone. J is TRBJ2-2 and V is TRBV30, with TRBD1 as a possible D gene (7 bases). CDR1 GTSNPN and CDR2 SVGIG come from the germline V gene (reference sequence). The CDR3 is 18 amino acids. Trimming removed 0 bases at V and 3 bases at J, with 20 bases between. In DNA form, the CDR3 reads TGTGCCTGGAGTGTGGTCCGTCAGGGGGGCCCTTACACCGGGGAGCTGTTTTTT. This gives the protein CAWSVVRQGGPYTGELFF. Looking up the rest from reference TRBV30 and TRBJ2-2 gives the full variable domain: SQTIHQWPATLVQPVGSPLSLECTVEGTSNPNLYWYRQAAGRGLQLLFYSVGIGQISSEVPQNLSASRPQDRQFILSSKKLLLSDSGFYLCAWSVVRQGGPYTGELFFGEGSRLTVL.

The chain recombines TRBV10-3 with TRBJ1-2; no clear D. Germline V gene lookup returns CDR1 ENHRY and CDR2 SYGVKD. V lost 3 bases and J 2 bases, leaving 7 bases between the germline ends. The CDR3 consists of 13 residues. The CDR3 here is CAISDIQNYGYTF. DNA for the CDR3: TGTGCCATCAGTGACATCCAGAACTATGGCTACACCTTC.

The CDR3 DNA reads as TGTGCCAGCAGCTCTCGGCCTTGGACAGGGGGCAATGAGCAGTTCTTC. Protein: CASSSRPWTGGNEQFF. V is TRBV7-2 and J is TRBJ2-1; 10 positions agree with TRBD1. The germline V gene encodes CDR1 SGHTA and CDR2 FQGNSA. The CDR3 extends over 16 amino acids. V shed 4 bases, J shed 6 bases, and the junction held 9 bases outside the gene matches.

The V gene is TRBV9, the J gene TRBJ2-2; no clear D. Trimming took off 0 bases at V and 7 bases at J, with 22 bases between the two ends. The germline CDR1 and CDR2 sequences are SGDLS and YYNGEE. The CDR3 consists of 18 residues. The CDR3 nucleotides are TGTGCCAGCAGCGTAGATAGGCCAGGCCCCCTTGTGGGCGGGGAGCTGTTTTTT. Protein product: CASSVDRPGPLVGGELFF.

This clone was seen a handful of times. The V call is TRBV28, the J call TRBJ1-1, with a weak D call TRBD1 (6 bases). Trimming removed 5 bases at V and 2 bases at J, with 18 bases between. The CDR3 covers 16 residues. Per germline, CDR1 MDHEN and CDR2 SYDVKM. The CDR3, as DNA: TGTGCCAGCAGTATCCCTGACAGGCGGATTAACACTGAAGCTTTCTTT. Its protein is CASSIPDRRINTEAFF. Filled out from reference TRBV28 and TRBJ1-1, the complete variable domain reads DVKVTQSSRYLVKRTGEKVFLECVQDMDHENMFWYRQDPGLGLRLIYFSYDVKMKEKGDIPEGYSVSREKKERFSLILESASTNQTSMYLCASSIPDRRINTEAFFGQGTRLTVV.

This rearrangement joins TRBV27 to TRBJ1-2; 9 bases match TRBD1. The germline V gene has CDR1 MNHEY and CDR2 SMNVEV (reference sequence). The CDR3 sequence is 13 residues long. V trimming: 8 bases; J trimming: 8 bases; junction bases outside the gene matches: 9. CDR3: CASGRGQGGGYTF. CDR3 bases: TGTGCCAGCGGGAGGGGACAGGGAGGCGGCTACACCTTC.

The chain couples TRBV19 to TRBJ2-2; 8 nucleotides match TRBD2. In germline, CDR1 is LNHDA, CDR2 SQIVND (reference sequence). With 6 bases clipped from V and 6 bases from J, the junction kept 9 bases outside the gene matches. The CDR3 is made up of 15 amino acids. The CDR3 here is CASSRGGRGAGELFF. In DNA form, the CDR3 reads TGTGCCAGTAGCCGGGGGGGCCGGGGTGCCGGGGAGCTGTTTTTT. The entire variable domain, with the rest obtained from reference TRBV19 and TRBJ2-2, is as follows: DGGITQSPKYLFRKEGQNVTLSCEQNLNHDAMYWYRQDPGQGLRLIYYSQIVNDFQKGDIAEGYSVSREKKESFPLTVTSAQKNPTAFYLCASSRGGRGAGELFFGEGSRLTVL.

The rearrangement joins TRBV5-4 to TRBJ1-1; D not resolved. V gave up 5 bases and J gave up 5 bases, with 10 bases separating them. The germline gives CDR1 SGHNT, CDR2 YYREEE (reference sequence). The CDR3 extends over 12 amino acids. CDR3 sequence reads: CASSKTDTEAFF. For the CDR3, the DNA is TGTGCCAGCAGTAAGACTGATACTGAAGCTTTCTTT.

The chain joins TRBV24-1 to TRBJ1-2; TRBD1 matches at 10 bases. Germline CDR1 reads KGHDR; CDR2 reads SFDVKD. The CDR3 runs to 13 residues. V shed 4 bases and J 8 bases; nucleotides not matched to a gene: 3. CDR3 DNA sequence: TGTGCCACCAGTGAGCGGACAGGGGGAGGCTACACCTTC. The encoded protein is CATSERTGGGYTF.

V gene TRBV28 combines with J gene TRBJ1-2, with a possible D match to TRBD1 (5 bases). The CDR3 sequence is 13 residues long. V was pared by 9 bases and J by 4 bases, with 15 bases between. Germline CDR1 is MDHEN and CDR2 is SYDVKM. CDR3 sequence reads: CASSSGFSYGYTF. CDR3 DNA: TGTGCCAGTTCTTCAGGGTTTAGCTATGGCTACACCTTC.

The chain is built from TRBV6-6 and TRBJ2-3, with D possibly being TRBD2 (6 bases). The length of the CDR3 is 14 residues. Per the germline V gene, CDR1 is MNHNY and CDR2 is SVGAGI (reference sequence). Trimming stripped 5 bases from V and 2 bases from J, with 11 bases between. The CDR3 protein is CASSLPGVTDTQYF. The CDR3 DNA reads TGTGCCAGCAGTCTCCCGGGGGTCACAGATACGCAGTATTTT.

This chain connects TRBV12-3 or TRBV12-4 to TRBJ2-7; 7 positions agree with TRBD1. CDR3 length equals 12 residues. V lost 8 bases to trimming and J lost 2 bases; unmatched junction nucleotides: 3. In DNA, the CDR3 is TGTGCCAGCCGTGACAGGGCCTACGAGCAGTACTTC. It yields the protein CASRDRAYEQYF.

This clone turned up a few times. The chain combines TRBV7-2 with TRBJ1-2; weak D call: TRBD1 (6 bases). The germline gives CDR1 SGHTA, CDR2 FQGNSA. The CDR3 has 14 residues. Trimming left V 5 bases short and J 2 bases short, with 12 bases between. The CDR3 nucleotides are TGTGCCAGCAGCCCGAAAACAGGGAACTATGGCTACACCTTC. Encoded protein: CASSPKTGNYGYTF.

This chain connects TRBV6-5 to TRBJ1-4; tentative D call: TRBD1 (6 bases). Germline V gene sequence: CDR1 MNHEY, CDR2 SVGAGI. CDR3 size: 16 residues. V shed 3 bases and J shed 0 bases, with 11 bases lying between them. CDR3 sequence reads: CASSYSSGATNEKLFF. In DNA form, the CDR3 reads TGTGCCAGCAGTTATTCTTCAGGGGCAACTAATGAAAAACTGTTTTTT.

This chain joins TRBV6-6 and TRBJ1-2; the match to TRBD1 covers 9 bases. V lost 2 bases, J lost 2 bases, and 0 bases stayed unmatched. Germline values: CDR1 MNHNY, CDR2 SVGAGI (reference sequence). This CDR3 has 14 residues. The chain's CDR3 is CASSYGTGNYGYTF. CDR3 nucleotide sequence: TGTGCCAGCAGTTACGGGACAGGGAACTATGGCTACACCTTC.

The chain has TRBV7-2 and TRBJ2-4; TRBD1 matches 8 bases. There are 17 residues in the CDR3. V gave up 7 bases and J gave up 1 base; unmatched junction bases: 12. CDR1 is SGHTA, CDR2 FQGNSA, per germline. CDR3: CASTYLDRGGAKNIQYF. The CDR3 DNA reads as TGTGCCAGCACCTACTTAGACAGGGGTGGTGCCAAAAACATTCAGTACTTC. Together with reference TRBV7-2 and TRBJ2-4, the CDR3 gives the full variable domain: GAGVSQSPSNKVTEKGKDVELRCDPISGHTALYWYRQSLGQGLEFLIYFQGNSAPDKSGLPSDRFSAERTGGSVSTLTIQRTQQEDSAVYLCASTYLDRGGAKNIQYFGAGTRLSVL.

The chain uses TRBV28 and TRBJ2-7; D not certain. CDR3 length: 12 residues. Between the trimmed V and J ends, which lost 1 base and 7 bases, there was a span of 8 bases. The germline V gene encodes CDR1 MDHEN and CDR2 SYDVKM. CDR3 in DNA: TGTGCCAGCAGTTTATCTGCCCTAGAGCAGTACTTC. It translates to CASSLSALEQYF.

This chain connects TRBV2 to TRBJ2-1; the match to TRBD2 covers 7 bases. The CDR3 is 13 residues long. Germline CDR1 SNHLY, CDR2 FYNNEI. The V gene end was trimmed by 8 bases and the J gene end by 8 bases; junction bases not matched to a gene: 9. CDR3 nucleotide sequence: TGTGCCAGCTTATCCAGCGGGACGGATGAGCAGTTCTTC. Translating it yields CASLSSGTDEQFF. The entire variable domain, with the rest obtained from reference TRBV2 and TRBJ2-1, is as follows: EPEVTQTPSHQVTQMGQEVILRCVPISNHLYFYWYRQILGQKVEFLVSFYNNEISEKSEIFDDQFSVERPDGSNFTLKIRSTKLEDSAMYFCASLSSGTDEQFFGPGTRLTVL.

CDR3 nucleotides: TGCGCCAGCAGCCCTCAGGGACAGTTTAATTCACCCCTCCACTTT. Translation gives CASSPQGQFNSPLHF. J is TRBJ1-6 and V is TRBV4-1, with 7 bases lining up with TRBD1. The germline V gene encodes CDR1 MGHRA and CDR2 YSYEKL. This CDR3 contains 15 residues. J lost 6 bases, V lost 4 bases, and 6 bases had no gene match.

The chain has TRBV2 and TRBJ2-3; D is uncertain. V was shortened by 6 bases and J by 7 bases, with 14 bases between the two germline ends. The CDR3 runs to 13 residues. CDR1 is SNHLY, CDR2 FYNNEI, per germline. This CDR3 reads CASRPGPANTQYF. CDR3 DNA sequence: TGTGCCAGCAGGCCTGGGCCTGCCAATACGCAGTATTTT.

This sequence joins TRBV19 and TRBJ2-1, with 7 bases lining up with TRBD2. The CDR3 runs to 15 residues. CDR1 is LNHDA and CDR2 is SQIVND in the germline V gene (reference sequence). V shed 1 base, J shed 0 bases, and the junction held 0 bases outside the gene matches. The CDR3 spells CASSIVAGSYNEQFF. CDR3 DNA sequence: TGTGCCAGTAGTATAGTAGCGGGCTCCTACAATGAGCAGTTCTTC.

This clone is a singleton in its sample. This sequence joins TRBV4-2 and TRBJ1-1; D remains unclear. Germline V CDR1 and CDR2: LGHNA, YNFKEQ. This CDR3 spans 14 amino acids. V lost 0 bases to trimming and J lost 1 base, with 6 bases between them. The CDR3 DNA reads as TGTGCCAGCAGCCAAGAAAACTCGAACACTGAAGCTTTCTTT. As protein: CASSQENSNTEAFF.